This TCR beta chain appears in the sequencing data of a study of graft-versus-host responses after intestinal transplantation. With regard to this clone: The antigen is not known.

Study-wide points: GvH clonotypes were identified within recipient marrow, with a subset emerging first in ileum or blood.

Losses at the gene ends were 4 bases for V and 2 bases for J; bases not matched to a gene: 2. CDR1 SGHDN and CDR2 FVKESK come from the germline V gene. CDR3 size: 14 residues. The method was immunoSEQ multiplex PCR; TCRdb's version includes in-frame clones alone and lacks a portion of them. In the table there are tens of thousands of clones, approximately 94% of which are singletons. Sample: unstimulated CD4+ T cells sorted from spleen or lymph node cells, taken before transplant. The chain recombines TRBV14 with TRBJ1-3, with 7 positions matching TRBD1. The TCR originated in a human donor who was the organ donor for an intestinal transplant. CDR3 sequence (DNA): TGTGCCAGCAGCCGCGGGACAGCTGGAAACACCATATATTTT. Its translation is CASSRGTAGNTIYF.